This T cell receptor (beta chain) was observed in a study of OX40 agonist ivuxolimab in advanced cancers. Study information: Patients with prior anti-PD-1, anti-PD-L1 or anti-CTLA-4 therapy were eligible; 40% had some.

Whole-study findings and limits: Relative to CD4+ cells, CD8+ T cells on average had more expanded clones.

Patients were ruled out by autoimmune disease history or systemic immunosuppression. Clones were sequenced by immunoSEQ multiplex PCR, and TCRdb holds only the in-frame ones, with some missing. The sample lists about 88,000 clones, around 83% occurring once. For this clone: Its antigen is unknown.

The CDR3 length is 14 residues. The V gene end was trimmed by 3 bases and the J gene end by 3 bases; junction bases not matched to a gene: 5. From germline, CDR1 is SGHDN and CDR2 FVKESK. This receptor was obtained from an adult with an advanced solid tumor such as melanoma, head and neck, liver or kidney cancer. This chain joins TRBV14 and TRBJ2-7; 7 bases are a match to TRBD1. The specimen was CD4+ or CD8+ T cells sorted from blood, collected in a trial of the OX40 agonist ivuxolimab. Written as DNA, the CDR3 is TGTGCCAGCAGCCACCGGGACAGCATCTACGAGCAGTACTTC. Residues: CASSHRDSIYEQYF.